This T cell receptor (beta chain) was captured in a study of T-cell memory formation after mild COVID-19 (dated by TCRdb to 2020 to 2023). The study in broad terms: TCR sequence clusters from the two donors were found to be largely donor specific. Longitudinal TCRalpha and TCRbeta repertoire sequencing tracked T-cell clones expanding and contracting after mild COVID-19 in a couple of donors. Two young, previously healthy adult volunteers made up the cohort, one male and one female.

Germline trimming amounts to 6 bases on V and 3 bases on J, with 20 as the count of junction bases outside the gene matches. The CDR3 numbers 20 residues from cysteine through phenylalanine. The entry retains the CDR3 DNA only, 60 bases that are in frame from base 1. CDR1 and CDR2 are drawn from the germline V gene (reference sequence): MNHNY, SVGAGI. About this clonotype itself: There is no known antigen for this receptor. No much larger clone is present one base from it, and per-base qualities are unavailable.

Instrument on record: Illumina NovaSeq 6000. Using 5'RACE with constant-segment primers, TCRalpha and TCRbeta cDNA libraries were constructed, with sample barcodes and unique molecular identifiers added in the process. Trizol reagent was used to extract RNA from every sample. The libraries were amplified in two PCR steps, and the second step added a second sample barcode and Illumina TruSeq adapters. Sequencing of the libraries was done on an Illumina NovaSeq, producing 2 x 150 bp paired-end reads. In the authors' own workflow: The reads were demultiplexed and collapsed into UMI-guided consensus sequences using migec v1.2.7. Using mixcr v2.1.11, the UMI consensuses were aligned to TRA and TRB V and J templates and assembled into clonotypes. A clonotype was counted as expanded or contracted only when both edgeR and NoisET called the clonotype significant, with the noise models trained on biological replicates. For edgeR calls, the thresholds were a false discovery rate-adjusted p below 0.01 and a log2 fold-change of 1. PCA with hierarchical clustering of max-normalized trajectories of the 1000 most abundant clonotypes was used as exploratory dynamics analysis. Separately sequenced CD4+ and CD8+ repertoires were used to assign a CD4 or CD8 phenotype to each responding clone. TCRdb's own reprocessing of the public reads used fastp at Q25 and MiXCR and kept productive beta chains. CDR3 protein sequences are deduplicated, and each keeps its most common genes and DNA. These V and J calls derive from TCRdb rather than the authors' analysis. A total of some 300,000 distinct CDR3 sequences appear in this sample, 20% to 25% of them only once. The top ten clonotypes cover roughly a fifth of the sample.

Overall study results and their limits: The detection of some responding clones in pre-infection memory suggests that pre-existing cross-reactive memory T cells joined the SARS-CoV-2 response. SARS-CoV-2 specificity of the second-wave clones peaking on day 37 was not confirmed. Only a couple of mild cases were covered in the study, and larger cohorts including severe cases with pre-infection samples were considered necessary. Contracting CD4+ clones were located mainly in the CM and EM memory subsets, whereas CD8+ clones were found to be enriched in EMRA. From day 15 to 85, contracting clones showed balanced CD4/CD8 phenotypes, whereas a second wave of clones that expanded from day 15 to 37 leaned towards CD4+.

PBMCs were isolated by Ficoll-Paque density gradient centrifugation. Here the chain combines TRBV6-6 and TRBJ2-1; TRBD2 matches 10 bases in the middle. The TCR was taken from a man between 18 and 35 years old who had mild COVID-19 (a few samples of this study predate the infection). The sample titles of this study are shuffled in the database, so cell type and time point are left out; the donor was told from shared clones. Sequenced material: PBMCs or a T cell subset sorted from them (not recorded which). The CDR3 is CASSNRPPSGGPNLYNEQFF. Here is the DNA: TGTGCCAGCAGCAACCGCCCCCCTAGCGGGGGCCCTAACCTCTACAATGAGCAGTTCTTC.